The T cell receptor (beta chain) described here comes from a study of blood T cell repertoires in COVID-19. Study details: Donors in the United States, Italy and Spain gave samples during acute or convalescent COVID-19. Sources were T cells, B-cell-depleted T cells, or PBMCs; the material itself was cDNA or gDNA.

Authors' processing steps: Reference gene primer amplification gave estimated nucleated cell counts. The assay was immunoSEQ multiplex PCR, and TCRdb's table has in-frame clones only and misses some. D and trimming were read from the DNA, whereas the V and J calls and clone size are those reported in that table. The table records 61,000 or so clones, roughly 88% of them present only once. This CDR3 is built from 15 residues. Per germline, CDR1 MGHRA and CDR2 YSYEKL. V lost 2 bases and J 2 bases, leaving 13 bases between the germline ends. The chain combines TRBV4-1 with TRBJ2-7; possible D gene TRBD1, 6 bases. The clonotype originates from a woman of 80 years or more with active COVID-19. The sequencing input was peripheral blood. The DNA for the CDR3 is TGCGCCAGCAGCCAACCGCAGGGGCTAACCTACGAGCAGTACTTC. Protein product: CASSQPQGLTYEQYF.